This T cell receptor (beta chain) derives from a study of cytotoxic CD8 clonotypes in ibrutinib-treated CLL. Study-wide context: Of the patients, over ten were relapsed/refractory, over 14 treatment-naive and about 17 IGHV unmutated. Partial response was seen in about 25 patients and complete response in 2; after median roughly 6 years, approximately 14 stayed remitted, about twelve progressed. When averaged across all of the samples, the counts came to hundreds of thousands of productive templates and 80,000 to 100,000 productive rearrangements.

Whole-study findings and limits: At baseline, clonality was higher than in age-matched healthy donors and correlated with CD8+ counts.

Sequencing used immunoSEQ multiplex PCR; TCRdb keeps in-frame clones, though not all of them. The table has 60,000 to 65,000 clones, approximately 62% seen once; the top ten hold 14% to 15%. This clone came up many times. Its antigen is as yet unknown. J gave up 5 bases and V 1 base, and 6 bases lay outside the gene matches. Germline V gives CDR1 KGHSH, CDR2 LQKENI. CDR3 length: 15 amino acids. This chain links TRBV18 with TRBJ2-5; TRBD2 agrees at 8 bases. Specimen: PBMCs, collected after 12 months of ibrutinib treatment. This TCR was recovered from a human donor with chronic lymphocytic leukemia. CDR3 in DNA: TGTGCCAGCTCACCACGCCGGGAGGGCGGCGAGACCCAGTACTTC. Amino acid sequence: CASSPRREGGETQYF.